This passage covers 9 T cell receptor beta chains from one sample sequenced in a study of T cell responses to AZD1222 COVID-19 vaccine. Sequencing was performed with immunoSEQ multiplex PCR; in TCRdb, only in-frame clones are kept and a portion is missing. The profile shows about 110,000 clones, roughly nine tenths of them singletons. The sequenced sample was peripheral blood, obtained on day 0 of AZD1222 vaccination. The receptors originated from an adult in good health.

V gene TRBV7-2 combines with J gene TRBJ1-6; 8 bases agree with TRBD1. The CDR3 contains 17 residues. J was trimmed by 4 bases and V by 1 base; bases with no gene match: 6. Germline CDR1 and CDR2: SGHTA and FQGNSA. CDR3 loop: CASSLGGGQGYNSPLHF. CDR3 in DNA: TGTGCCAGCAGCTTAGGGGGCGGACAGGGATATAATTCACCCCTCCACTTT.

The chain uses TRBV30 and TRBJ2-3; no clear D. CDR3 length: 12 amino acids. Germline-derived CDR1 and CDR2 are GTSNPN and SVGIG (reference sequence). Trimming took off 2 bases at V and 2 bases at J, with 5 bases between the two ends. CDR3 nucleotides: TGTGCCTGGAGTCTACTCACAGATACGCAGTATTTT. It specifies CAWSLLTDTQYF.

V and J are TRBV7-2 and TRBJ2-1; 8 bases map to TRBD2. This CDR3 region has 15 residues. The germline V gene has CDR1 SGHTA and CDR2 FQGNSA. V trimming: 2 bases; J trimming: 4 bases; junction bases outside the gene matches: 4. The CDR3 bases are TGTGCCAGCAGCTTATCCAGCGGGGGTTACAATGAGCAGTTCTTC. This codes for CASSLSSGGYNEQFF.

The CDR3: CSATRQGITTEAFF. DNA for the CDR3: TGCAGCGCCACCAGACAGGGGATTACCACTGAAGCTTTCTTT. The gene calls are TRBV29-1 and TRBJ1-1; 8 bases are shared with TRBD1. The CDR3 length is 14 residues. J lost 4 bases, V lost 7 bases, and 11 bases had no gene match. Germline V gives CDR1 SQVTM, CDR2 ANQGSEA.

The V gene is TRBV5-1, the J gene TRBJ2-7; 8 nucleotides match TRBD1. CDR1 is SGHRS, CDR2 YFSETQ, per germline. CDR3 length: 13 amino acids. With V trimmed by 4 bases and J by 4 bases, 4 bases remained unmatched. The CDR3 region is CASSTGQGYEQYF. CDR3 bases: TGCGCCAGCAGCACTGGACAGGGTTACGAGCAGTACTTC.

J is TRBJ2-7 and V is TRBV18, with D possibly being TRBD1 (5 bases). Germline assignment: CDR1 KGHSH and CDR2 LQKENI. Trimming took 5 bases from V and 5 from J, leaving 13 bases between them. The CDR3 runs to 13 residues. The CDR3 DNA reads as TGTGCCAGCTCAGCCGAGACAGAGGACGAGCAGTACTTC. Amino acid sequence: CASSAETEDEQYF.

The chain couples TRBV2 to TRBJ2-7; the D is unclear. Germline CDR1 SNHLY, CDR2 FYNNEI. V was pared by 4 bases and J by 7 bases, with 8 bases between. The CDR3 has 11 residues. The CDR3 DNA reads as TGTGCCAGCAGTGGAATTGGTGAGCAGTACTTC. The encoded protein is CASSGIGEQYF.

CDR3 sequence: CAIRPDREDTQYF. CDR3 nucleotide sequence: TGTGCCATCAGACCGGACAGGGAAGATACGCAGTATTTT. This chain uses TRBV10-3 with TRBJ2-3, with 8 bases matching TRBD1. V shed 6 bases, J shed 5 bases, and the junction held 4 bases outside the gene matches. The CDR3 is 13 amino acids. Germline CDR1 and CDR2: ENHRY and SYGVKD.

This clone appeared a single time. This sequence joins TRBV4-2 and TRBJ1-2, with unresolved D. Germline CDR1 is LGHNA and CDR2 is YNFKEQ. The CDR3 runs to 14 residues. Trimming shortened V by 1 base and J by 5 bases, and 11 bases separated the two germline ends. The CDR3 nucleotides are TGTGCCAGCAGCCAAGGTGCGACGGGGTATGGCTACACCTTC. Translation: CASSQGATGYGYTF.